What follows are 27 T cell receptor beta chains derived from one specimen sequenced in a study of blood T cell repertoires in COVID-19. Assay used: immunoSEQ multiplex PCR; TCRdb lists only in-frame clones, some missing. The table includes some 290,000 clones, roughly 88% detected once. Sequenced: peripheral blood. The origin of the receptors is a woman aged 25 to 45 with COVID-19, enrolled during active disease.

This chain links TRBV28 with TRBJ2-1, with 11 bases aligning to TRBD2. The CDR3 runs 16 residues. Germline V gene sequence: CDR1 MDHEN, CDR2 SYDVKM. V lost 7 bases and J lost 4; bases outside the gene matches: 9. The DNA of the CDR3 is TGTGCCAGCATCGCGCCCGGGACTAGCGGATACAATGAGCAGTTCTTC. It specifies CASIAPGTSGYNEQFF.

The V and J genes are TRBV9 and TRBJ1-2; unclear D gene. The germline CDR1 and CDR2 sequences are SGDLS and YYNGEE. The CDR3 is made up of 15 amino acids. Trimming removed 0 bases from V and 5 bases from J, with 14 bases in between. The CDR3 DNA reads TGTGCCAGCAGCGTAGAAGGGAGGCTGCCATATGGCTACACCTTC. It yields the protein CASSVEGRLPYGYTF.

The gene calls are TRBV6-1 and TRBJ2-2; 8 bases align to TRBD2. V was clipped by 4 bases and J by 5 bases; unmatched bases: 12. The CDR3 extends over 17 amino acids. Germline V CDR1 and CDR2: MNHNS, SASEGT. DNA for the CDR3: TGTGCCAGCAGTGTCGACCCCACTAGCGGTGGGACCGGGGAGCTGTTTTTT. Translated: CASSVDPTSGGTGELFF.

The genes are TRBV19 and TRBJ2-1; D may be TRBD2 (6 bases). The germline gives CDR1 LNHDA, CDR2 SQIVND (reference sequence). V was shortened by 6 bases and J by 5 bases, with 17 bases between the two germline ends. The CDR3 loop spans 15 amino acids. The CDR3 nucleotides are TGTGCCAGTAGCGTGACTAGTCAAGACCACAATGAGCAGTTCTTC. Residues: CASSVTSQDHNEQFF. Combining the CDR3 with reference TRBV19 and TRBJ2-1 gives the whole variable domain DGGITQSPKYLFRKEGQNVTLSCEQNLNHDAMYWYRQDPGQGLRLIYYSQIVNDFQKGDIAEGYSVSREKKESFPLTVTSAQKNPTAFYLCASSVTSQDHNEQFFGPGTRLTVL.

The J gene is TRBJ1-1, the V gene TRBV6-5, with D perhaps matching TRBD1 (6 bases). CDR1 is MNHEY, CDR2 SVGAGI, per germline. V lost 8 bases to trimming and J lost 8 bases, with 15 bases between them. This CDR3 contains 12 residues. The DNA for the CDR3 is TGTGCCAGCGGCATACAGGGATACGAAGCTTTCTTT. Translating gives CASGIQGYEAFF.

This clone was recorded once. The chain links TRBV28 to TRBJ1-2; D not resolved. The CDR3 is made up of 16 amino acids. The ends were cut back, 1 base at V and 7 bases at J, with 19 bases in the middle. Germline V gene data show CDR1 as MDHEN and CDR2 as SYDVKM. This CDR3 is CASSLSLSRQISGYTF. For the CDR3, the DNA is TGTGCCAGCAGTTTATCCCTGAGTAGACAAATTTCTGGCTACACCTTC.

Comments on this clone: Distinct nucleotide sequences in the sample also encode this CDR3. The rearrangement links TRBV11-2 to TRBJ1-1; 9 bases are shared with TRBD1. CDR3 length: 15 residues. Germline V lookup: CDR1 SGHAT, CDR2 FQNNGV. J lost 4 bases, V lost 1 base, and 4 bases had no gene match. The CDR3 region has the DNA TGTGCCAGCAGCTTAGGTACAGGGGGCGGCACTGAAGCTTTCTTT. This sequence encodes CASSLGTGGGTEAFF.

In this sample, this clone turned up once. V is TRBV3-1 (or the pseudogene TRBV3-2) and J is TRBJ2-1, with D possibly matching TRBD2 (6 bases). Germline-derived CDR1 and CDR2 are LGHDT and YNNKEL (reference sequence). The CDR3 consists of 16 residues. V was pared by 4 bases and J by 0 bases, with 13 bases between. For the CDR3, the DNA is TGTGCCAGCAGCCGAGTTAGCGGATTCTCCTACAATGAGCAGTTCTTC. It is translated as CASSRVSGFSYNEQFF.

The chain is built from TRBV4-2 and TRBJ2-7; 10 nucleotides match TRBD2. V shed 3 bases, J shed 3 bases, and the junction held 8 bases outside the gene matches. Germline V gene sequence: CDR1 LGHNA, CDR2 YNFKEQ. This CDR3 has 16 residues. CDR3 residues: CASSHSKLAGLYEQYF. Here the CDR3 DNA reads TGTGCCAGCAGCCACTCAAAACTAGCGGGACTCTACGAGCAGTACTTC.

The gene calls are TRBV12-2 and TRBJ2-7; the DNA was not used to check the table's D call, TRBD1. TRBV12-2 is listed as a pseudogene. CDR3 length: 14 amino acids. The CDR3 reads CASRLRDRSYEQYF. CDR3 bases: TGTGCAAGTCGCTTACGTGACAGGTCCTACGAGCAGTACTTC.

The V and J genes are TRBV29-1 and TRBJ1-1; D remains ambiguous. CDR3 length: 14 amino acids. Looked up from germline, CDR1 is SQVTM and CDR2 is ANQGSEA. Trimming cost V 4 bases and J 2 bases, with 14 bases left between them. The CDR3: CSVGIAGLNTEAFF. The CDR3 DNA is TGCAGCGTTGGAATCGCAGGCCTAAACACTGAAGCTTTCTTT.

This chain links TRBV6-5 with TRBJ2-3; a weak D match, TRBD2 (5 bases). This CDR3 is 15 amino acids long. Trimming cost V 7 bases and J 0 bases, with 14 bases left between them. Germline CDR1 is MNHEY and CDR2 is SVGAGI. This chain's CDR3 is CASTDAGASTDTQYF. The CDR3 coding sequence is TGTGCCAGCACCGACGCGGGTGCTAGCACAGATACGCAGTATTTT.

This chain uses TRBV19 with TRBJ2-1; 7 bases line up with TRBD1. This CDR3 has 17 residues. With 5 bases clipped from V and 5 bases from J, the junction kept 15 bases outside the gene matches. CDR1 and CDR2 (germline): LNHDA, SQIVND (reference sequence). The CDR3 sequence is CASSEIRQGSTHNEQFF. CDR3 bases: TGTGCCAGTAGTGAAATAAGACAGGGTAGCACACACAATGAGCAGTTCTTC.

V is TRBV2 and J is TRBJ1-4; no clear D. Germline V gene sequence: CDR1 SNHLY, CDR2 FYNNEI. This CDR3 region has 13 residues. V gave up 7 bases and J gave up 3 bases, with 9 bases separating them. The DNA for the CDR3 is TGTGCCAGCAAGAGGAGTGCTAATGAAAAACTGTTTTTT. This encodes CASKRSANEKLFF.

This clone occurred once. This chain connects TRBV19 to TRBJ1-2; D unresolved. Trimming stripped 5 bases from V and 3 bases from J, with 16 bases between. The germline CDR1 and CDR2 sequences are LNHDA and SQIVND (reference sequence). This CDR3 comprises 15 residues. The CDR3 DNA sequence: TGTGCCAGTAGTGCCCTTTCGGGGAACGACTATGGCTACACCTTC. Encoded protein: CASSALSGNDYGYTF.

This chain joins TRBV19 and TRBJ2-2; D may be TRBD2 (6 bases). CDR1 LNHDA and CDR2 SQIVND come from the germline V gene (reference sequence). This CDR3 is 18 amino acids long. The V end was cut by 3 bases, the J end by 3 bases, with 20 bases between. The chain's CDR3 is CASSIFGFGGSDTGELFF. The CDR3, as DNA: TGTGCCAGTAGTATTTTCGGCTTCGGGGGTTCGGACACCGGGGAGCTGTTTTTT.

The chain joins TRBV5-8 to TRBJ2-5; 8 bases are a match to TRBD2. The V gene end was trimmed by 7 bases and the J gene end by 6 bases; junction bases not matched to a gene: 14. The CDR3 is 15 amino acids. Germline V lookup: CDR1 SGHTS, CDR2 YDEGEE. CDR3 loop: CASRNRGGSLKTQYF. For the CDR3, the DNA is TGTGCCAGCCGCAACCGGGGGGGGTCGTTAAAGACCCAGTACTTC.

The chain joins TRBV19 to TRBJ2-2, with a possible D match to TRBD1 (5 bases). Trimming pared 0 bases from V and 2 bases from J, leaving 10 bases between. Looked up from germline, CDR1 is LNHDA and CDR2 is SQIVND (reference sequence). The CDR3 length is 16 residues. CDR3 coding DNA: TGTGCCAGTAGTATAGATGGGGCAGTTAACACCGGGGAGCTGTTTTTT. Translating gives CASSIDGAVNTGELFF.

The V gene is TRBV11-2, the J gene TRBJ1-1; D is perhaps TRBD1 (5 bases). There are 14 residues in the CDR3. CDR1 is SGHAT and CDR2 is FQNNGV in the germline V gene. The V gene lost 3 bases and the J gene lost 7 bases, with 15 bases spanning the gap. In DNA form, the CDR3 reads TGTGCCAGCAGCTTCGAGACGGGGGGACTTGAAGCTTTCTTT. Protein product: CASSFETGGLEAFF. Looking up the rest from reference TRBV11-2 and TRBJ1-1 gives the full variable domain: EAGVAQSPRYKIIEKRQSVAFWCNPISGHATLYWYQQILGQGPKLLIQFQNNGVVDDSQLPKDRFSAERLKGVDSTLKIQPAKLEDSAVYLCASSFETGGLEAFFGQGTRLTVV.

The chain couples TRBV28 to TRBJ2-7; TRBD2 matches at 7 bases. This CDR3 is 15 amino acids long. From germline, CDR1 is MDHEN and CDR2 SYDVKM. The V gene end was trimmed by 0 bases and the J gene end by 2 bases; junction bases not matched to a gene: 4. DNA of the CDR3: TGTGCCAGCAGTTTATGGAGGGACTATACCTACGAGCAGTACTTC. The encoded protein is CASSLWRDYTYEQYF.

The V gene is TRBV20-1, the J gene TRBJ1-2; D may be TRBD1 (6 bases). The CDR3 covers 13 residues. V was pared by 3 bases and J by 8 bases, with 16 bases between. Germline lookup yields CDR1 DFQATT and CDR2 SNEGSKA (reference sequence). CDR3 sequence (DNA): TGCAGTGCTAGTAAAGGGGGTGTCGAGGGCTACACCTTC. Encoded protein: CSASKGGVEGYTF.

The chain joins TRBV7-6 to TRBJ1-1; TRBD1 is a possible D gene (6 bases). CDR3 length equals 16 residues. The germline V gene encodes CDR1 SGHVS and CDR2 FNYEAQ. Trimming shortened V by 1 base and J by 0 bases, and 12 bases separated the two germline ends. The CDR3: CASSLVRGVMNTEAFF. CDR3 bases: TGTGCCAGCAGCTTAGTCAGGGGCGTGATGAACACTGAAGCTTTCTTT.

J is TRBJ2-1 and V is TRBV29-1; D is unclear. Germline CDR1 SQVTM, CDR2 ANQGSEA. This CDR3 has 14 amino acids. Trimming stripped 3 bases from V and 4 bases from J, with 13 bases between. CDR3 sequence: CSVEEPRQYNEQFF. The CDR3 coding sequence is TGCAGCGTTGAGGAGCCACGGCAGTACAATGAGCAGTTCTTC.

The J gene is TRBJ2-3, the V gene TRBV5-4, with 7 bases matching TRBD2. Trimming at V came to 1 base and at J to 3 bases, leaving 8 bases not matched to a gene. This CDR3 has 16 residues. In germline, CDR1 is SGHNT, CDR2 YYREEE (reference sequence). CDR3 region: CASSLRLRERTDTQYF. Here the CDR3 DNA reads TGTGCCAGCAGCTTGAGGTTGCGGGAGAGGACAGATACGCAGTATTTT.

CDR3 sequence: CASSEQGNEAFF. In DNA, the CDR3 is TGTGCCAGCAGTGAACAGGGAAATGAAGCTTTCTTT. The V gene is TRBV2, the J gene TRBJ1-1; TRBD1 is a possible D gene (5 bases). V lost 2 bases, J lost 7 bases, and 8 bases lay in between. The CDR3 length is 12 residues. CDR1 and CDR2 (germline): SNHLY, FYNNEI. Based on the CDR3 plus reference TRBV2 and TRBJ1-1, the full variable domain is EPEVTQTPSHQVTQMGQEVILRCVPISNHLYFYWYRQILGQKVEFLVSFYNNEISEKSEIFDDQFSVERPDGSNFTLKIRSTKLEDSAMYFCASSEQGNEAFFGQGTRLTVV.

This clone was detected ten times or more. The chain couples TRBV11-2 to TRBJ2-7; perhaps TRBD2 as D (6 bases). This CDR3 has 16 amino acids. V was cut by 4 bases and J by 0 bases, with 16 bases left in between. Per the germline V gene, CDR1 is SGHAT and CDR2 is FQNNGV. CDR3 residues: CASSSLRGLNSYEQYF. The CDR3 nucleotides are TGTGCCAGCAGCTCTTTGCGGGGACTGAACTCCTACGAGCAGTACTTC.

This clone was found a few times. This chain's CDR3 is CASTGYYGYTF. The CDR3 nucleotides are TGTGCCAGTACAGGGTACTATGGCTACACCTTC. The chain carries TRBV25-1 and TRBJ1-2; D might be TRBD1 (6 bases). The CDR3 totals 11 residues. CDR1 is MGHDK, CDR2 SYGVNS, per germline. Between the trimmed V and J ends, which lost 9 bases and 3 bases, there was a span of 8 bases.